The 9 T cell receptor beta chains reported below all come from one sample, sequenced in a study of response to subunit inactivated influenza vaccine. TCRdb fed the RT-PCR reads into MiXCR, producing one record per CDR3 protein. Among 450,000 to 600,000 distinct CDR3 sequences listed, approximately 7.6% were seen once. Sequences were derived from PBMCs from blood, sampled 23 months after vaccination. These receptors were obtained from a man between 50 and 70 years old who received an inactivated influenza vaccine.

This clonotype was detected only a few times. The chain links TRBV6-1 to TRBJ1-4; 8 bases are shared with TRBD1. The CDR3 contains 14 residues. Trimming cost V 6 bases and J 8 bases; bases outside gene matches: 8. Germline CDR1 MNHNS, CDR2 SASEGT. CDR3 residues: CASRETGVGEKLFF. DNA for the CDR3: TGTGCCAGCAGGGAGACAGGGGTCGGAGAAAAACTGTTTTTT.

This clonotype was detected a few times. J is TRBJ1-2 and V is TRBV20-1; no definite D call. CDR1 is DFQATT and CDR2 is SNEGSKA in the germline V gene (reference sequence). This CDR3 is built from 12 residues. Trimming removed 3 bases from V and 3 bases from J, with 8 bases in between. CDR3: CSARGMDYGYTF. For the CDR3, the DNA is TGCAGTGCTAGGGGCATGGACTATGGCTACACCTTC.

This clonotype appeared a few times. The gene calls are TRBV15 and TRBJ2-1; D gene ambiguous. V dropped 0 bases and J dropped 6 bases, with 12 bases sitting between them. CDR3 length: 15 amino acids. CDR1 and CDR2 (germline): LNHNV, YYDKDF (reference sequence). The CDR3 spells CATSREMLVANEQFF. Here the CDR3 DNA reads TGTGCCACCAGCAGAGAAATGCTAGTCGCCAATGAGCAGTTCTTC.

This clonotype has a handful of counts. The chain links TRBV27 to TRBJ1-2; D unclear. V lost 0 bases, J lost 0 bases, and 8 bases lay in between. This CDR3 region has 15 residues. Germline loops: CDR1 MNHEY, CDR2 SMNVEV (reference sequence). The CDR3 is CASSLSAATNYGYTF. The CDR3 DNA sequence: TGTGCCAGCAGTTTATCAGCAGCAACTAACTATGGCTACACCTTC.

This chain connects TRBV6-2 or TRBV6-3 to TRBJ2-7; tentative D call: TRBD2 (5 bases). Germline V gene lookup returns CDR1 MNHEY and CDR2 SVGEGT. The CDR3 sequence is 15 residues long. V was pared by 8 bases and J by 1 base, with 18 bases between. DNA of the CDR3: TGTGCCAGCGGTTCAGTCCGGACGGGGTCCTACGAGCAGTACTTC. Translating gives CASGSVRTGSYEQYF.

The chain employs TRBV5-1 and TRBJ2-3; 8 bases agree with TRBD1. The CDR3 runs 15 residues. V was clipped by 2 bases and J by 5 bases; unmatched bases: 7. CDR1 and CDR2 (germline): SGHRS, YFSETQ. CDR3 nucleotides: TGCGCCAGCAGCTTTCCGGACAGGGTGGAAGATACGCAGTATTTT. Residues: CASSFPDRVEDTQYF.

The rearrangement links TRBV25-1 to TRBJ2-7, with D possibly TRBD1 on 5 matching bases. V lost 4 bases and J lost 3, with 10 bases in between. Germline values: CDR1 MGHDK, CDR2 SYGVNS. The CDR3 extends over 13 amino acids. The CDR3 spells CASSGQGFYEQYF. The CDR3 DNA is TGTGCCAGCAGTGGCCAGGGCTTCTACGAGCAGTACTTC.

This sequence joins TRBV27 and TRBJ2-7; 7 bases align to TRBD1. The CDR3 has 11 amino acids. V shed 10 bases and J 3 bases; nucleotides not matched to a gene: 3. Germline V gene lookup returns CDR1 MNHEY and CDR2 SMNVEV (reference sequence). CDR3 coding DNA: TGTGCCATCGGACAGGTCTACGAGCAGTACTTC. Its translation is CAIGQVYEQYF.

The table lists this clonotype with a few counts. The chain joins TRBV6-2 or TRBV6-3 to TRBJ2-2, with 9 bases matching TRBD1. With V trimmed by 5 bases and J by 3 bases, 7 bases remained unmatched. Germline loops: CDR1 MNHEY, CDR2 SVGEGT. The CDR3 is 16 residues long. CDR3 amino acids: CASSRVQGAYTGELFF. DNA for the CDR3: TGTGCCAGCAGTCGGGTACAGGGGGCCTACACCGGGGAGCTGTTTTTT.